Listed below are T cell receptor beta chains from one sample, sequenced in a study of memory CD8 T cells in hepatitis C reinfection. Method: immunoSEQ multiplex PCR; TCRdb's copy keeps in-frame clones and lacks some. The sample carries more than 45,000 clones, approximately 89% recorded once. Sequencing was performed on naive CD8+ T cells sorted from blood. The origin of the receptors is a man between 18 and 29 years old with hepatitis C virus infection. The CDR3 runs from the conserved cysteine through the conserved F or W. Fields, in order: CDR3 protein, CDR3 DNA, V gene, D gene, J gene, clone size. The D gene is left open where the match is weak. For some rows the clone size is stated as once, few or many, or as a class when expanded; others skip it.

cdr3_aa: CASSQGRILAKNIQYF; cdr3_nt: TGCGCCAGCAGCCAAGGGAGGATCTTAGCCAAAAACATTCAGTACTTC; v_call: TRBV4-1; d_call: NA; j_call: TRBJ2-4; clone_size: NA
cdr3_aa: CASSTIQGRNTEAFF; cdr3_nt: TGTGCCAGCAGTACAATACAGGGCCGGAACACTGAAGCTTTCTTT; v_call: TRBV6-6; d_call: NA; j_call: TRBJ1-1; clone_size: NA
cdr3_aa: CASSVGSAYEQYF; cdr3_nt: TGTGCCAGCAGCGTAGGCAGCGCCTACGAGCAGTACTTC; v_call: TRBV9; d_call: NA; j_call: TRBJ2-7; clone_size: NA
cdr3_aa: CASSLTGGGLTEAFF; cdr3_nt: TGTGCCAGCAGCCTTACAGGGGGCGGTCTCACTGAAGCTTTCTTT; v_call: TRBV6-5; d_call: TRBD1; j_call: TRBJ1-1; clone_size: NA
cdr3_aa: CASSFRGGQLGGRNEQFF; cdr3_nt: TGCGCCAGCAGCTTCCGCGGGGGACAACTTGGGGGTAGGAATGAGCAGTTCTTC; v_call: TRBV5-1; d_call: NA; j_call: TRBJ2-1; clone_size: NA
cdr3_aa: CASSLGTSGRFGELFF; cdr3_nt: TGTGCCAGCAGCTTAGGGACTAGCGGGAGGTTCGGGGAGCTGTTTTTT; v_call: TRBV11-2; d_call: TRBD2; j_call: TRBJ2-2; clone_size: NA
cdr3_aa: CASSPGQGGYEQYF; cdr3_nt: TGTGCCAGCAGTCCCGGACAGGGTGGGTACGAGCAGTACTTC; v_call: TRBV28; d_call: TRBD1; j_call: TRBJ2-7; clone_size: NA
cdr3_aa: CASSSIVGLATDTQYF; cdr3_nt: TGTGCCAGCAGCTCCATCGTGGGACTAGCGACAGATACGCAGTATTTT; v_call: TRBV7-9; d_call: TRBD2; j_call: TRBJ2-3; clone_size: NA
cdr3_aa: CASSSEVHEKLFF; cdr3_nt: TGTGCCAGCAGCTCGGAGGTACATGAAAAACTGTTTTTT; v_call: TRBV7-9; d_call: NA; j_call: TRBJ1-4; clone_size: few
cdr3_aa: CSVLYMGPGYGYTF; cdr3_nt: TGCAGCGTTCTGTACATGGGGCCGGGCTATGGCTACACCTTC; v_call: TRBV29-1; d_call: NA; j_call: TRBJ1-2; clone_size: NA
cdr3_aa: CASSLLGGGNEQFF; cdr3_nt: TGTGCCAGCAGTTTACTAGGGGGCGGGAATGAGCAGTTCTTC; v_call: TRBV28; d_call: TRBD1; j_call: TRBJ2-1; clone_size: NA
cdr3_aa: CASTSGSNEKLFF; cdr3_nt: TGTGCCAGCACCTCGGGGTCTAATGAAAAACTGTTTTTT; v_call: TRBV7-9; d_call: NA; j_call: TRBJ1-4; clone_size: NA
cdr3_aa: CASTSSGGARGAFF; cdr3_nt: TGTGCCAGCACTTCCAGTGGGGGCGCGAGGGGAGCTTTCTTT; v_call: TRBV5-5; d_call: NA; j_call: TRBJ1-1; clone_size: NA
cdr3_aa: CASSPPMNTEAFF; cdr3_nt: TGTGCCAGCAGCCCCCCCATGAACACTGAAGCTTTCTTT; v_call: TRBV7-9; d_call: NA; j_call: TRBJ1-1; clone_size: NA
cdr3_aa: CASSKDRATNEKLFF; cdr3_nt: TGTGCCAGCAGCAAGGACAGGGCAACTAATGAAAAACTGTTTTTT; v_call: TRBV6-5; d_call: TRBD1; j_call: TRBJ1-4; clone_size: NA
cdr3_aa: CASSFGESQETQYF; cdr3_nt: TGTGCCAGCAGCTTTGGGGAGAGCCAAGAGACCCAGTACTTC; v_call: TRBV5-4; d_call: NA; j_call: TRBJ2-5; clone_size: NA
cdr3_aa: CASSYGQSGNTIYF; cdr3_nt: TGTGCCAGCAGTTATGGGCAGTCTGGAAACACCATATATTTT; v_call: TRBV6-5; d_call: NA; j_call: TRBJ1-3; clone_size: NA
cdr3_aa: CASRPLEGSNQPQHF; cdr3_nt: TGTGCCAGCAGGCCCCTGGAGGGAAGCAATCAGCCCCAGCATTTT; v_call: TRBV7-2; d_call: NA; j_call: TRBJ1-5; clone_size: NA
cdr3_aa: CASSLGTVGPETQYF; cdr3_nt: TGTGCCAGCAGCCTCGGGACTGTGGGGCCAGAGACCCAGTACTTC; v_call: TRBV7-9; d_call: NA; j_call: TRBJ2-5; clone_size: NA
cdr3_aa: CASSTDRGSTDTQYF; cdr3_nt: TGTGCCAGTAGTACGGACAGAGGTAGCACAGATACGCAGTATTTT; v_call: TRBV19; d_call: NA; j_call: TRBJ2-3; clone_size: NA
cdr3_aa: CASGPGGGNEQFF; cdr3_nt: TGTGCTAGTGGCCCGGGGGGGGGCAATGAGCAGTTCTTC; v_call: TRBV12-5; d_call: TRBD2; j_call: TRBJ2-1; clone_size: NA
cdr3_aa: CASWGLAETQYF; cdr3_nt: TGTGCCAGCTGGGGACTAGCGGAGACCCAGTACTTC; v_call: TRBV6-1; d_call: TRBD2; j_call: TRBJ2-5; clone_size: NA
cdr3_aa: CASSYFRGNYGYTF; cdr3_nt: TGTGCCAGCAGCTATTTCAGGGGGAACTATGGCTACACCTTC; v_call: TRBV7-9; d_call: TRBD1; j_call: TRBJ1-2; clone_size: NA
cdr3_aa: CASNPGQGGNEQYF; cdr3_nt: TGTGCCAGCAATCCGGGACAGGGGGGTAACGAGCAGTACTTC; v_call: TRBV2; d_call: TRBD1; j_call: TRBJ2-7; clone_size: NA
cdr3_aa: CASSLGLAWDTQYF; cdr3_nt: TGTGCCAGCAGTCTAGGACTAGCTTGGGATACGCAGTATTTT; v_call: TRBV27; d_call: TRBD2; j_call: TRBJ2-3; clone_size: NA
cdr3_aa: CASSPGGDNQPQHF; cdr3_nt: TGTGCCAGCAGCCCGGGTGGAGACAATCAGCCCCAGCATTTT; v_call: TRBV7-2; d_call: NA; j_call: TRBJ1-5; clone_size: NA
cdr3_aa: CASSSAGGGSDTQYF; cdr3_nt: TGCGCCAGCAGCTCCGCGGGGGGAGGCTCAGATACGCAGTATTTT; v_call: TRBV4-1; d_call: TRBD2; j_call: TRBJ2-3; clone_size: once
cdr3_aa: CASSLSSASGDYNEQFF; cdr3_nt: TGTGCCAGCAGCTTAAGTTCGGCTAGCGGGGACTACAATGAGCAGTTCTTC; v_call: TRBV7-3; d_call: TRBD2; j_call: TRBJ2-1; clone_size: NA
cdr3_aa: CASSYGGGGNTEAFF; cdr3_nt: TGTGCCAGCAGTTACGGCGGGGGGGGGAACACTGAAGCTTTCTTT; v_call: TRBV6-5; d_call: NA; j_call: TRBJ1-1; clone_size: NA
cdr3_aa: CASSTRGGRDEQYF; cdr3_nt: TGTGCCAGCAGCACCCGCGGGGGGAGGGACGAGCAGTACTTC; v_call: TRBV9; d_call: TRBD2; j_call: TRBJ2-7; clone_size: NA
cdr3_aa: CASSLLLGSTDTQYF; cdr3_nt: TGTGCCAGCAGCCTACTACTAGGAAGCACAGATACGCAGTATTTT; v_call: TRBV7-2; d_call: NA; j_call: TRBJ2-3; clone_size: NA